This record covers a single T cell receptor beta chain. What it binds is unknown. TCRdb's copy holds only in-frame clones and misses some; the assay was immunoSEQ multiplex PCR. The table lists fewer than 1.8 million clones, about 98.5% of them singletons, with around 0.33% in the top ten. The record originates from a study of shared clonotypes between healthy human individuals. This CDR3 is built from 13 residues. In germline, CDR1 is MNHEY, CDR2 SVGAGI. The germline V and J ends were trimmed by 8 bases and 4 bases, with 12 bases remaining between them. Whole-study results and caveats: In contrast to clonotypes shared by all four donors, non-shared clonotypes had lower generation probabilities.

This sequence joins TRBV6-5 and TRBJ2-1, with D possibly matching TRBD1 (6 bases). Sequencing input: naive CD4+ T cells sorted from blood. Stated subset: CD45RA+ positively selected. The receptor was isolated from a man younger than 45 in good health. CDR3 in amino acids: CASHGQIYNEQFF. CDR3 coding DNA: TGTGCCAGCCACGGACAGATTTACAATGAGCAGTTCTTC.